Following are 21 T cell receptor beta chains from one sample sequenced in a study of shared clonotypes between healthy human individuals. As defined, naive CD8 cells were CD45RO-negative and positively selected for CCR7, with terminally differentiated effector memory CD45RA+ cells excluded. Assay used: immunoSEQ multiplex PCR; TCRdb lists only in-frame clones, some missing. The sample contains more than 2 million clones, just over 90% of which appear only once. Sequencing was performed on naive CD8+ T cells from PBMCs. The receptors derive from a man aged 18-30 years in good health. Some clones in this sample may be carry-over from other donors' samples.

The chain uses TRBV2 and TRBJ1-1; perhaps TRBD1 as D (5 bases). Germline CDR1 and CDR2: SNHLY and FYNNEI. Trimming shortened V by 4 bases and J by 6 bases, and 15 bases separated the two germline ends. The CDR3 is 14 residues long. This CDR3 is CASSGARVGAEAFF. As DNA, the CDR3 is TGTGCCAGCAGTGGGGCCAGGGTTGGGGCTGAAGCTTTCTTT.

V is TRBV28 and J is TRBJ2-7; tentative D call: TRBD1 (5 bases). The CDR3 has 15 amino acids. Deletions cut 3 bases from V and 0 bases from J, with 12 bases between. Germline loops: CDR1 MDHEN, CDR2 SYDVKM. The CDR3, as DNA: TGTGCCAGCAGTTTGCCAGACAGTTTCTCCTACGAGCAGTACTTC. Translating it yields CASSLPDSFSYEQYF.

The V and J genes are TRBV27 and TRBJ2-4; weak D call: TRBD2 (7 bases). CDR3 length: 15 amino acids. Trimming left V 4 bases short and J 10 bases short, with 20 bases between. Looked up from germline, CDR1 is MNHEY and CDR2 is SMNVEV (reference sequence). Written as DNA, the CDR3 is TGTGCCAGCAGTTCGGGGGAGGGGGTCAGGAATATTCAGTACTTC. Protein: CASSSGEGVRNIQYF.

V usage is TRBV27 and J usage is TRBJ1-1; possibly TRBD1 for D (5 bases). This CDR3 contains 12 residues. Trimming took off 8 bases at V and 5 bases at J, with 12 bases between the two ends. The germline gives CDR1 MNHEY, CDR2 SMNVEV (reference sequence). CDR3 sequence: CASLTGGTEAFF. CDR3 sequence (DNA): TGTGCCAGCTTAACGGGGGGGACTGAAGCTTTCTTT.

V usage is TRBV9 and J usage is TRBJ2-2, with 9 bases matching TRBD1. The V gene's germline CDR1 is SGDLS and CDR2 YYNGEE. Trimming at V came to 2 bases and at J to 5 bases, leaving 16 bases not matched to a gene. The CDR3 length is 19 residues. The CDR3 spells CASSVYPLDRGPYTGELFF. In nucleotides, the CDR3 is TGTGCCAGCAGCGTTTACCCTTTGGACAGGGGTCCCTATACCGGGGAGCTGTTTTTT. Supplemented by reference TRBV9 and TRBJ2-2, the full variable domain reads DSGVTQTPKHLITATGQRVTLRCSPRSGDLSVYWYQQSLDQGLQFLIQYYNGEERAKGNILERFSAQQFPDLHSELNLSSLELGDSALYFCASSVYPLDRGPYTGELFFGEGSRLTVL.

This chain connects TRBV6-1 to TRBJ2-2; D remains unclear. This CDR3 is 17 amino acids long. Trimming removed 4 bases from V and 0 bases from J, with 15 bases in between. Looked up from germline, CDR1 is MNHNS and CDR2 is SASEGT. The CDR3 is CASSGSLNRANTGELFF. In nucleotides, the CDR3 is TGTGCCAGCAGTGGCAGTCTAAATCGCGCGAACACCGGGGAGCTGTTTTTT.

J is TRBJ1-1 and V is TRBV29-1; D may be TRBD1 (6 bases). Trimming took 7 bases from V and 4 from J, leaving 13 bases between them. There are 12 residues in the CDR3. Germline V gene data show CDR1 as SQVTM and CDR2 as ANQGSEA. CDR3 nucleotide sequence: TGCAGCGAAAGTGGGACATTCACTGAAGCTTTCTTT. It codes for CSESGTFTEAFF. The full variable domain, with the rest looked up from reference TRBV29-1 and TRBJ1-1, is SAVISQKPSRDICQRGTSLTIQCQVDSQVTMMFWYRQQPGQSLTLIATANQGSEATYESGFVIDKFPISRPNLTFSTLTVSNMSPEDSSIYLCSESGTFTEAFFGQGTRLTVV.

The genes are TRBV5-6 and TRBJ1-1; 9 bases align to TRBD1. The V and J ends lost 2 bases and 1 base, in that order; junction bases with no gene match: 12. CDR1 and CDR2 from the germline V gene are SGHDT and YYEEEE. The CDR3 consists of 18 residues. The CDR3 sequence is CASSLLPGQGSPNTEAFF. CDR3 bases: TGTGCCAGCAGCTTACTACCGGGACAGGGCTCTCCGAACACTGAAGCTTTCTTT.

The chain links TRBV19 to TRBJ2-3; the D call may be TRBD1 or TRBD2 (5 bases each). The CDR3 contains 17 residues. V lost 0 bases and J 3 bases, leaving 16 bases between the germline ends. Looked up from germline, CDR1 is LNHDA and CDR2 is SQIVND (reference sequence). CDR3 DNA: TGTGCCAGTAGTATAGATGGAGAGGGGCGATCGACAGATACGCAGTATTTT. Amino acid sequence: CASSIDGEGRSTDTQYF. Looking up the rest from reference TRBV19 and TRBJ2-3 gives the full variable domain: DGGITQSPKYLFRKEGQNVTLSCEQNLNHDAMYWYRQDPGQGLRLIYYSQIVNDFQKGDIAEGYSVSREKKESFPLTVTSAQKNPTAFYLCASSIDGEGRSTDTQYFGPGTRLTVL.

The chain combines TRBV7-8 with TRBJ2-7; no reliable D call. CDR1 is SGHVS, CDR2 FQNEAQ, per germline. The CDR3 runs 12 residues. Trimming pared 5 bases from V and 2 bases from J, leaving 7 bases between. As DNA, the CDR3 is TGTGCCAGCAGCGGCCCGACCTACGAGCAGTACTTC. It is translated as CASSGPTYEQYF.

The gene calls are TRBV11-2 and TRBJ2-1; 9 positions agree with TRBD2. The CDR3 extends over 16 amino acids. Unmatched junction bases numbered 10, after V lost 4 bases and J lost 6 bases. Looked up from germline, CDR1 is SGHAT and CDR2 is FQNNGV. The DNA of the CDR3 is TGTGCCAGCAGCTCCTACCGCGGGAGGGCCCTCAATGAGCAGTTCTTC. It yields the protein CASSSYRGRALNEQFF. Supplemented by reference TRBV11-2 and TRBJ2-1, the full variable domain reads EAGVAQSPRYKIIEKRQSVAFWCNPISGHATLYWYQQILGQGPKLLIQFQNNGVVDDSQLPKDRFSAERLKGVDSTLKIQPAKLEDSAVYLCASSSYRGRALNEQFFGPGTRLTVL.

This chain uses TRBV30 with TRBJ2-5, with D unresolved. CDR3 size: 13 residues. The germline V gene encodes CDR1 GTSNPN and CDR2 SVGIG (reference sequence). Trimming shortened V by 0 bases and J by 7 bases, and 12 bases separated the two germline ends. The CDR3 DNA is TGTGCCTGGAGTGTACTGGAAGAAGCGACCCAGTACTTC. Translated: CAWSVLEEATQYF. Complete variable domain (other parts from reference TRBV30 and TRBJ2-5): SQTIHQWPATLVQPVGSPLSLECTVEGTSNPNLYWYRQAAGRGLQLLFYSVGIGQISSEVPQNLSASRPQDRQFILSSKKLLLSDSGFYLCAWSVLEEATQYFGPGTRLLVL.

This chain joins TRBV27 and TRBJ2-3, with TRBD1 as a possible D gene (6 bases). The germline V gene has CDR1 MNHEY and CDR2 SMNVEV (reference sequence). CDR3 length: 15 residues. V lost 3 bases and J 5 bases, leaving 15 bases between the germline ends. The CDR3 DNA follows: TGTGCCAGCAGTTTCCAGGGACACGCCGAAGATACGCAGTATTTT. Translation: CASSFQGHAEDTQYF.

The chain is built from TRBV5-1 and TRBJ2-7; maybe TRBD1 (5 bases). V lost 7 bases and J 2 bases, leaving 19 bases between the germline ends. This CDR3 spans 15 amino acids. Germline V gene data show CDR1 as SGHRS and CDR2 as YFSETQ. CDR3 region: CASGLSSRVPYEQYF. The CDR3 DNA follows: TGCGCCAGCGGCCTTTCAAGCAGGGTACCCTACGAGCAGTACTTC.

The rearrangement uses TRBV19 and TRBJ2-6; D call uncertain. CDR3 length: 18 residues. V was clipped by 2 bases and J by 1 base, with 15 bases between them. Germline lookup yields CDR1 LNHDA and CDR2 SQIVND (reference sequence). In DNA, the CDR3 is TGTGCCAGTAGTATAATTGGAAGGACGAGGTCTGGGGCCAACGTCCTGACTTTC. It encodes CASSIIGRTRSGANVLTF. The variable domain in full, completed from reference TRBV19 and TRBJ2-6, reads DGGITQSPKYLFRKEGQNVTLSCEQNLNHDAMYWYRQDPGQGLRLIYYSQIVNDFQKGDIAEGYSVSREKKESFPLTVTSAQKNPTAFYLCASSIIGRTRSGANVLTFGAGSRLTVL.

This sequence joins TRBV15 and TRBJ2-2, with a possible D match to TRBD2 (6 bases). This CDR3 is built from 16 residues. Deletions cut 7 bases from V and 3 bases from J, with 18 bases between. Germline V CDR1 and CDR2: LNHNV, YYDKDF (reference sequence). The CDR3 region has the DNA TGTGCCACCACCGGGGATATCGGGAGACACACCGGGGAGCTGTTTTTT. Amino acids: CATTGDIGRHTGELFF.

V usage is TRBV6-5 and J usage is TRBJ1-3, with D possibly TRBD1 on 5 matching bases. CDR1 and CDR2 (germline): MNHEY, SVGAGI. The V end lost 5 bases, the J end lost 2 bases, and 13 bases lay between the germline ends. This CDR3 is built from 15 residues. In nucleotides, the CDR3 is TGTGCCAGCAGTCCTGGGGGGTCGCCTGGAAACACCATATATTTT. Its protein product is CASSPGGSPGNTIYF.

This sequence joins TRBV10-3 and TRBJ2-7; D unresolved. V was clipped by 7 bases and J by 4 bases, with 11 bases between them. Germline assignment: CDR1 ENHRY and CDR2 SYGVKD. The CDR3 contains 12 residues. The CDR3 here is CAINDAEYEQYF. CDR3 nucleotide sequence: TGTGCCATCAACGACGCCGAATACGAGCAGTACTTC.

The V gene is TRBV16, the J gene TRBJ2-5; D not resolved. Germline-derived CDR1 and CDR2 are KGHSY and FQNENV. Trimming removed 2 bases at V and 4 bases at J, with 5 bases between. The CDR3 length is 12 residues. CDR3 sequence reads: CASSQQLETQYF. In DNA, the CDR3 is TGTGCCAGCAGCCAACAATTAGAGACCCAGTACTTC.

This rearrangement joins TRBV4-3 to TRBJ1-4; TRBD1 might be the D (5 bases). Germline CDR1 reads LGHNA; CDR2 reads YSLEER. The V gene lost 0 bases and the J gene lost 4 bases, with 9 bases spanning the gap. The CDR3 contains 15 residues. The DNA of the CDR3 is TGCGCCAGCAGCCAAGATGAGACAGTTAATGAAAAACTGTTTTTT. This sequence encodes CASSQDETVNEKLFF.

The chain links TRBV9 to TRBJ2-7; 9 nucleotides align to TRBD1. With V trimmed by 3 bases and J by 2 bases, 6 bases remained unmatched. The CDR3 loop spans 15 amino acids. Germline loops: CDR1 SGDLS, CDR2 YYNGEE. The CDR3 region is CASSEGTGSPYEQYF. The CDR3 nucleotides are TGTGCCAGCAGCGAAGGGACAGGGAGTCCCTACGAGCAGTACTTC.